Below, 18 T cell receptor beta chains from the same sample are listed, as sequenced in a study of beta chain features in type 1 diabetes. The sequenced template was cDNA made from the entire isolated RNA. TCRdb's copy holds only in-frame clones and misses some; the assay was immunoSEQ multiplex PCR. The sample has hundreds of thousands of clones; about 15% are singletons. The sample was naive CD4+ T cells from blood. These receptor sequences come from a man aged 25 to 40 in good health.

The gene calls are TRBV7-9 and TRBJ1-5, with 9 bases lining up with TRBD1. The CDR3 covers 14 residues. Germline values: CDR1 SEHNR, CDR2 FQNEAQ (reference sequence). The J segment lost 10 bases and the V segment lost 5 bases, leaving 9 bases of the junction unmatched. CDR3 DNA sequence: TGTGCCAGCAGCCCTGGACAGGGGATAGCTCCCCAGCATTTT. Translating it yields CASSPGQGIAPQHF. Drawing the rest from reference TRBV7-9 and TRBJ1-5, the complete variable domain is DTGVSQNPRHKITKRGQNVTFRCDPISEHNRLYWYRQTLGQGPEFLTYFQNEAQLEKSRLLSDRFSAERPKGSFSTLEIQRTEQGDSAMYLCASSPGQGIAPQHFGDGTRLSIL.

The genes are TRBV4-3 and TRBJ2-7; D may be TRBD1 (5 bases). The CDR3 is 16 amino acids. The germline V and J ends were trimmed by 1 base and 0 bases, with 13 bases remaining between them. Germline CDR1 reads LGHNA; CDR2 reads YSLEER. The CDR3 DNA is TGCGCCAGCAGCCAAGGACAAGGGGCGCCCTCCTACGAGCAGTACTTC. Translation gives CASSQGQGAPSYEQYF.

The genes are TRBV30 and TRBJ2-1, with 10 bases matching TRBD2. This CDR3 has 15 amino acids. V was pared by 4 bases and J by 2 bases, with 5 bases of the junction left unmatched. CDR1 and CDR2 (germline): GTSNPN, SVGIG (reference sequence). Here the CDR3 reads CAWTVLAGPYNEQFF. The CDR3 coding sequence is TGTGCCTGGACCGTACTAGCGGGACCCTACAATGAGCAGTTCTTC. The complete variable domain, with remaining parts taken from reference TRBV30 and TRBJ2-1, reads SQTIHQWPATLVQPVGSPLSLECTVEGTSNPNLYWYRQAAGRGLQLLFYSVGIGQISSEVPQNLSASRPQDRQFILSSKKLLLSDSGFYLCAWTVLAGPYNEQFFGPGTRLTVL.

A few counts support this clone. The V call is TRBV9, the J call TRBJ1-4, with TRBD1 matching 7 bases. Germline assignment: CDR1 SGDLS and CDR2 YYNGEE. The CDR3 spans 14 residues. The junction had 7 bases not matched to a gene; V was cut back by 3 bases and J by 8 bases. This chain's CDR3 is CASSEGQLFEKLFF. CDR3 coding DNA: TGTGCCAGCAGCGAGGGACAGCTTTTCGAAAAACTGTTTTTT.

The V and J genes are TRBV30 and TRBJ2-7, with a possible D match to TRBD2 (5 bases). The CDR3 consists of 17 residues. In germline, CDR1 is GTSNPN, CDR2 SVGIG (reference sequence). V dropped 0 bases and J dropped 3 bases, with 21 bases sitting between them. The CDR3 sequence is CAWSVEWELASFYEQYV. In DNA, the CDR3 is TGTGCCTGGAGTGTAGAGTGGGAGCTGGCTAGCTTCTACGAGCAGTACGTC.

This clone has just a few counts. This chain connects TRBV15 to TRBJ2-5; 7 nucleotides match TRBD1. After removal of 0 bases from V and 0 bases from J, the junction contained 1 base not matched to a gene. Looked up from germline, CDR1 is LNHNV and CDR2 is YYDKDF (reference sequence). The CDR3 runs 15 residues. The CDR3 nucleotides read TGTGCCACCAGCAGAGAGGGGACAGACCAAGAGACCCAGTACTTC. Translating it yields CATSREGTDQETQYF. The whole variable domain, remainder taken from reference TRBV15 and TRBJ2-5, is DAMVIQNPRYQVTQFGKPVTLSCSQTLNHNVMYWYQQKSSQAPKLLFHYYDKDFNNEADTPDNFQSRRPNTSFCFLDIRSPGLGDTAMYLCATSREGTDQETQYFGPGTRLLVL.

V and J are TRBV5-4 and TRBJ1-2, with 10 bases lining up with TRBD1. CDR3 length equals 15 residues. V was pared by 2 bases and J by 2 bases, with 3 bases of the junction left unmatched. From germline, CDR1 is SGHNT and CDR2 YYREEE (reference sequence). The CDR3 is CASSLAGQGNYGYTF. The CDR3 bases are TGTGCCAGCAGCTTAGCGGGACAGGGGAACTATGGCTACACCTTC.

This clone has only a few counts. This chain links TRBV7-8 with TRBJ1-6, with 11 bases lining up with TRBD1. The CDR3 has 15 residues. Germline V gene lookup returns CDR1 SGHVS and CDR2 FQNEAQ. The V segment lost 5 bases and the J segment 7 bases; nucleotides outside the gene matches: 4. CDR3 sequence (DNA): TGTGCCAGCAGCCCAGGGACAGGGGGGAATTCACCCCTCCACTTT. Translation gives CASSPGTGGNSPLHF.

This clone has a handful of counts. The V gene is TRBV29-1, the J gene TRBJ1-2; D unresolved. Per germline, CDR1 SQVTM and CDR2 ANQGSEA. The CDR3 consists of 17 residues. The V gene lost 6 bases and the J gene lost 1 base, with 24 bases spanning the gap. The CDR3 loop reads CSVAVRLPTLVNYGYTF. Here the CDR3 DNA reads TGCAGCGTCGCGGTGAGGCTCCCCACCCTCGTTAACTATGGCTACACCTTC.

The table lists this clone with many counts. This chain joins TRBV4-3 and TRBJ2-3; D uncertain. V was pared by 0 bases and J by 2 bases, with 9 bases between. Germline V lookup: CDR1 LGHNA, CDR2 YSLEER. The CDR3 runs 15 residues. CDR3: CASSQDTGDTDTQYF. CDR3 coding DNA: TGCGCCAGCAGCCAAGATACGGGCGACACAGATACGCAGTATTTT.

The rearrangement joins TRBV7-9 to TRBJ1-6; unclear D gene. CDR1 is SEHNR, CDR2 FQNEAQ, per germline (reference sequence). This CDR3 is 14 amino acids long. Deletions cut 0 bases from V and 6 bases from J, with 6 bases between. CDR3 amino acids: CASSLAKANSPLHF. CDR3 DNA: TGTGCCAGCAGCTTAGCCAAGGCTAATTCACCCCTCCACTTT.

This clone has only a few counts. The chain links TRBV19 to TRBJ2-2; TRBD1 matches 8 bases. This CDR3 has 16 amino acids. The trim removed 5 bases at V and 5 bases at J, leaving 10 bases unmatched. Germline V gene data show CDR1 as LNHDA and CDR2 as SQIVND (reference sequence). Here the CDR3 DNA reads TGTGCCAGTAGTCCCTCTCAGGGGGCTGGGACCGGGGAGCTGTTTTTT. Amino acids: CASSPSQGAGTGELFF.

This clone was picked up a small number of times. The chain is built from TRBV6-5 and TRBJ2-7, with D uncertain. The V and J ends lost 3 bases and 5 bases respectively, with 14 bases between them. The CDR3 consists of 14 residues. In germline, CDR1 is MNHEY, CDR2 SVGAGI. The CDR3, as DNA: TGTGCCAGCAGTTATGATCGGGTTCAAAACGAGCAGTACTTC. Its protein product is CASSYDRVQNEQYF.

The CDR3 DNA sequence: TGTGCCAGCAGCCCTAGCGGGAGTTTCGGTGAGCAGTTCTTC. Protein product: CASSPSGSFGEQFF. The chain employs TRBV11-2 and TRBJ2-1; 10 nucleotides agree with TRBD2. The CDR3 is made up of 14 amino acids. Germline assignment: CDR1 SGHAT and CDR2 FQNNGV. Trimming cost V 5 bases and J 9 bases; bases outside gene matches: 7.

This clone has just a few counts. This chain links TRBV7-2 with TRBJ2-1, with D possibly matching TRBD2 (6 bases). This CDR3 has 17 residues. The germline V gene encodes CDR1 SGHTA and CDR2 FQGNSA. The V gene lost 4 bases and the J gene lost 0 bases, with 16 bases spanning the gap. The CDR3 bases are TGTGCCAGCAGCTCCTTCGTCGGGGGAAGCTCCTACAATGAGCAGTTCTTC. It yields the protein CASSSFVGGSSYNEQFF.

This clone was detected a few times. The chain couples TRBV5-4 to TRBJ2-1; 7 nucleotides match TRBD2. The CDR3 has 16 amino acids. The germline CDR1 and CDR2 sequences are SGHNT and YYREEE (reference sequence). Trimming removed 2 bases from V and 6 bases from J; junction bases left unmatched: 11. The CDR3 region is CASSLDGLGPPNEQFF. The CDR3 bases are TGTGCCAGCAGCTTAGACGGACTAGGCCCCCCCAATGAGCAGTTCTTC.

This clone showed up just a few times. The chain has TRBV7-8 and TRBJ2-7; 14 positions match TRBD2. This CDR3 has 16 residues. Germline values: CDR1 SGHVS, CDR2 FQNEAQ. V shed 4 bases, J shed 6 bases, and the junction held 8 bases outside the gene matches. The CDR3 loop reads CASSSSGLAGGPEQYF. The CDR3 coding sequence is TGTGCCAGCAGCTCGAGCGGACTAGCGGGGGGTCCCGAGCAGTACTTC.

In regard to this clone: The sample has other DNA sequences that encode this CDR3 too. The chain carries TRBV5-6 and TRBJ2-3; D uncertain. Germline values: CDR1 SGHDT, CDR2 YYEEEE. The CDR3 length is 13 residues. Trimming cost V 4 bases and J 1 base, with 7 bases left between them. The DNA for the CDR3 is TGTGCCAGCAGCCGGGTGGGCACAGATACGCAGTATTTT. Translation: CASSRVGTDTQYF.